What follows are 16 T cell receptor beta chains derived from one specimen sequenced in a study of blood T cell repertoires in COVID-19. Profiled with immunoSEQ multiplex PCR; TCRdb holds only in-frame clones, not every one. This sample yields about 180,000 clones, of which roughly 85% are seen a single time; under 8% belongs to the top ten. Sequencing was carried out using PBMCs or T cells enriched from blood (not recorded which). The source of these receptors is a middle-aged man who had recovered from COVID-19.

V is TRBV7-3 and J is TRBJ1-1; weak D call: TRBD1 (5 bases). The CDR3 is made up of 15 amino acids. The V and J ends lost 5 bases and 0 bases respectively, with 13 bases between them. The germline V gene encodes CDR1 SGHTA and CDR2 FQGTGA. In DNA, the CDR3 is TGTGCCAGCAGCCCCAGCGGGGCCATGAACACTGAAGCTTTCTTT. Translation gives CASSPSGAMNTEAFF.

The CDR3 sequence is CASSYHPLSGGELFF. CDR3 sequence (DNA): TGTGCCAGCAGTTACCACCCCCTGAGCGGCGGGGAGCTGTTTTTT. The chain employs TRBV6-5 and TRBJ2-2, with D perhaps TRBD2 (5 bases). Germline lookup yields CDR1 MNHEY and CDR2 SVGAGI. Trimming shortened V by 2 bases and J by 7 bases, and 14 bases separated the two germline ends. The CDR3 is made up of 15 amino acids.

This chain joins TRBV14 and TRBJ2-2; D is possibly TRBD1 (6 bases). Germline CDR1 is SGHDN and CDR2 is FVKESK. Trimming stripped 3 bases from V and 4 bases from J, with 9 bases between. The CDR3 loop spans 14 amino acids. The chain's CDR3 is CASSQGHPTGELFF. For the CDR3, the DNA is TGTGCCAGCAGCCAGGGACATCCCACCGGGGAGCTGTTTTTT.

The chain has TRBV6-5 and TRBJ2-7; 9 bases are shared with TRBD1. The CDR3 has 13 residues. The J segment lost 6 bases and the V segment lost 5 bases, leaving 5 bases of the junction unmatched. Per the germline V gene, CDR1 is MNHEY and CDR2 is SVGAGI. Written as DNA, the CDR3 is TGTGCCAGCAGTCGACAGGGGGGAGTCGAGCAGTACTTC. It yields the protein CASSRQGGVEQYF.

V is TRBV9 and J is TRBJ1-1; D gene uncertain. The germline gives CDR1 SGDLS, CDR2 YYNGEE. CDR3 size: 13 residues. The V end lost 0 bases, the J end lost 1 base, and 4 bases lay between the germline ends. CDR3 sequence (DNA): TGTGCCAGCAGCGTAGTCAGGAACACTGAAGCTTTCTTT. Protein product: CASSVVRNTEAFF.

The chain couples TRBV11-3 to TRBJ1-1, with D perhaps matching TRBD1 (5 bases). This CDR3 region has 14 residues. The germline V gene has CDR1 SGHNT and CDR2 YENEEA. V was trimmed by 4 bases and J by 1 base, leaving 10 bases between them. CDR3 coding DNA: TGTGCCAGCAGCTACGACAGAGCGAACACTGAAGCTTTCTTT. Its translation: CASSYDRANTEAFF.

This clone came up a few times. The chain couples TRBV18 to TRBJ1-3; D remains unclear. The germline gives CDR1 KGHSH, CDR2 LQKENI. The CDR3 extends over 18 amino acids. V gave up 0 bases and J gave up 2 bases, with 17 bases separating them. The DNA of the CDR3 is TGTGCCAGCTCACCACCAAAGGTTTCGGGGTTCGCTGGAAACACCATATATTTT. Translated: CASSPPKVSGFAGNTIYF.

CDR3 protein: CASSPKDRGRVEQFF. DNA of the CDR3: TGTGCCAGTAGCCCCAAGGACAGGGGGCGTGTTGAGCAGTTCTTC. This chain links TRBV19 with TRBJ2-1; 11 nucleotides line up with TRBD1. Unmatched junction bases numbered 10, after V lost 6 bases and J lost 9 bases. The length of the CDR3 is 15 residues. Germline lookup yields CDR1 LNHDA and CDR2 SQIVND (reference sequence).

Only a few counts were recorded for this clone. V and J are TRBV30 and TRBJ1-1; perhaps TRBD1 as D (6 bases). The germline CDR1 and CDR2 sequences are GTSNPN and SVGIG (reference sequence). The ends were cut back, 0 bases at V and 9 bases at J, with 14 bases in the middle. This CDR3 spans 13 amino acids. As DNA, the CDR3 is TGTGCCTGGAGTGTACCCGGGACACATAAAGCTTTCTTT. Amino acid sequence: CAWSVPGTHKAFF.

This chain links TRBV12-3 or TRBV12-4 with TRBJ1-5, with D perhaps matching TRBD1 (6 bases). Trimming took 5 bases from V and 6 from J, leaving 11 bases between them. CDR3 size: 13 residues. The CDR3: CASSRQGIQPQHF. In nucleotides, the CDR3 is TGTGCCAGCAGTAGGCAGGGGATTCAGCCCCAGCATTTT.

This rearrangement joins TRBV28 to TRBJ2-1; 11 positions match TRBD2. The CDR3 totals 14 residues. The germline gives CDR1 MDHEN, CDR2 SYDVKM. J gave up 14 bases and V 6 bases, and 12 bases lay outside the gene matches. The CDR3 sequence is CASRSLAGDRGKFF. The CDR3 DNA reads TGTGCCAGCAGATCACTAGCGGGGGATCGTGGAAAGTTCTTC. The whole variable domain, filled in from reference TRBV28 and TRBJ2-1, reads DVKVTQSSRYLVKRTGEKVFLECVQDMDHENMFWYRQDPGLGLRLIYFSYDVKMKEKGDIPEGYSVSREKKERFSLILESASTNQTSMYLCASRSLAGDRGKFFGPGTRLTVL.

V usage is TRBV19 and J usage is TRBJ1-6; D unresolved. Germline CDR1 LNHDA, CDR2 SQIVND (reference sequence). CDR3 length: 12 amino acids. V gave up 3 bases and J gave up 7 bases, with 4 bases separating them. The CDR3 spells CASSMGNSPLHF. In nucleotides, the CDR3 is TGTGCCAGTAGTATGGGCAATTCACCCCTCCACTTT.

CDR3 loop: CASSVVGADTGELFF. CDR3 coding DNA: TGTGCCAGCAGCGTAGTGGGGGCGGACACCGGGGAGCTGTTTTTT. The chain links TRBV9 to TRBJ2-2; D may be TRBD1 (6 bases). Trimming shortened V by 0 bases and J by 3 bases, and 9 bases separated the two germline ends. Germline V gene sequence: CDR1 SGDLS, CDR2 YYNGEE. This CDR3 contains 15 residues.

This clone was seen a single time. This chain connects TRBV28 to TRBJ1-2, with 8 bases aligning to TRBD1. The CDR3 is 16 amino acids. Germline values: CDR1 MDHEN, CDR2 SYDVKM. With 4 bases clipped from V and 4 bases from J, the junction kept 11 bases outside the gene matches. The CDR3 loop is CASSSSGQGLTYGYTF. CDR3 nucleotides: TGTGCCAGCAGTTCCTCAGGACAGGGTTTAACCTATGGCTACACCTTC.

This chain links TRBV5-6 with TRBJ1-2; 10 bases are a match to TRBD1. Germline V lookup: CDR1 SGHDT, CDR2 YYEEEE. V shed 2 bases, J shed 6 bases, and the junction held 1 base outside the gene matches. The CDR3 is 13 amino acids. The CDR3 loop reads CASSFGTGDGYTF. The CDR3 nucleotides read TGTGCCAGCAGCTTCGGGACAGGGGATGGCTACACCTTC. Together with reference TRBV5-6 and TRBJ1-2, the CDR3 gives the full variable domain: DAGVTQSPTHLIKTRGQQVTLRCSPKSGHDTVSWYQQALGQGPQFIFQYYEEEERQRGNFPDRFSGHQFPNYSSELNVNALLLGDSALYLCASSFGTGDGYTFGSGTRLTVV.

The chain joins TRBV5-6 to TRBJ1-2; 7 nucleotides line up with TRBD1. The CDR3 covers 13 residues. V was pared by 5 bases and J by 5 bases, with 6 bases of the junction left unmatched. Per the germline V gene, CDR1 is SGHDT and CDR2 is YYEEEE. The CDR3 nucleotides read TGTGCCAGCAGTCCTACAGGGGTGTATGGCTACACCTTC. This sequence encodes CASSPTGVYGYTF.